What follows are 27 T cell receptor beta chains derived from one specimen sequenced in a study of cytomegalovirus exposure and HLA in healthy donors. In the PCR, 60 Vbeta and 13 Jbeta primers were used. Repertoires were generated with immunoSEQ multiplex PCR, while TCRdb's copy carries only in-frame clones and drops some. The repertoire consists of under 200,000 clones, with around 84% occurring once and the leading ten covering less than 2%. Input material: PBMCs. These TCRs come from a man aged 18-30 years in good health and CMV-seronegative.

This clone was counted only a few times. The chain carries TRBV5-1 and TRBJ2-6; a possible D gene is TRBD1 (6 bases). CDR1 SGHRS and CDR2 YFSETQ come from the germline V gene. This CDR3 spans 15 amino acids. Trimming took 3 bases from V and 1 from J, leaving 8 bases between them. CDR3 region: CASSSGTSGANVLTF. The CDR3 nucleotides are TGCGCCAGCAGCTCGGGGACATCTGGGGCCAACGTCCTGACTTTC. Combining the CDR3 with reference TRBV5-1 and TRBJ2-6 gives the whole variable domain KAGVTQTPRYLIKTRGQQVTLSCSPISGHRSVSWYQQTPGQGLQFLFEYFSETQRNKGNFPGRFSGRQFSNSRSEMNVSTLELGDSALYLCASSSGTSGANVLTFGAGSRLTVL.

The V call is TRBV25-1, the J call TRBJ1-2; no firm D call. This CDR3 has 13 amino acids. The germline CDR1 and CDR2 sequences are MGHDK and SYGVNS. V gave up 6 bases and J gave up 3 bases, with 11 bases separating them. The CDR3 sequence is CASRGSGYYGYTF. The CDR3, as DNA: TGTGCCAGCAGGGGCAGCGGGTACTATGGCTACACCTTC.

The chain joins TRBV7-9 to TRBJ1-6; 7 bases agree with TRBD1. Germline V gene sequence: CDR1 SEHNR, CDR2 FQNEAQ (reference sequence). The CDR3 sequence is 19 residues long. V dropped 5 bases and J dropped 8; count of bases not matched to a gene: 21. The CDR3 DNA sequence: TGTGCCAGCAGCCCAATTAGGGACAGACGAGGGTTTATGGATTCACCCCTCCACTTT. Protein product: CASSPIRDRRGFMDSPLHF.

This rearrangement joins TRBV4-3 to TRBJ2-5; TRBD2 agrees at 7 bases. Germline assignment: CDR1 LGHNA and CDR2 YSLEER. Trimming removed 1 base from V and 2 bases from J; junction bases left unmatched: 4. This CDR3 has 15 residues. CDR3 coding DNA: TGCGCCAGCAGCCAAGGGGCTAGCGGACAAGAGACCCAGTACTTC. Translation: CASSQGASGQETQYF.

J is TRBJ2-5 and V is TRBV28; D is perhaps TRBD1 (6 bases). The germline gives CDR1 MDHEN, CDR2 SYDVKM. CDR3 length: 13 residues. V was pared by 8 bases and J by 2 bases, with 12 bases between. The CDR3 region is CASAPDRQETQYF. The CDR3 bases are TGTGCCAGCGCCCCCGACAGGCAAGAGACCCAGTACTTC.

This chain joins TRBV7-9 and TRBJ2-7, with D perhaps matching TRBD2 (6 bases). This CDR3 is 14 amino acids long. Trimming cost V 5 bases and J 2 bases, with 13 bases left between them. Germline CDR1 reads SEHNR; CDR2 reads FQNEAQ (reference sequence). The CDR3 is CASSILAGPYEQYF. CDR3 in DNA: TGTGCCAGCAGCATCCTGGCGGGGCCCTACGAGCAGTACTTC.

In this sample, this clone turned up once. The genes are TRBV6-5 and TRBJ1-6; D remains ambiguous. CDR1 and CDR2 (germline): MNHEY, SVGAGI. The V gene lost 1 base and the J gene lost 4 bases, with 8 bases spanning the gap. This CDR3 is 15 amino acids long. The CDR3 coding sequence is TGTGCCAGCAGTTACTATGTCAGTTATAATTCACCCCTCCACTTT. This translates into CASSYYVSYNSPLHF.

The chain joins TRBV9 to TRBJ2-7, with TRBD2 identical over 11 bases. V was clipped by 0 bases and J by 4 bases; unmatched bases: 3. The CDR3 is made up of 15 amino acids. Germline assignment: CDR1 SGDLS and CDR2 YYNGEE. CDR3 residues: CASSVGLAGGYEQYF. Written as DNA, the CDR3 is TGTGCCAGCAGCGTAGGGCTAGCGGGAGGTTACGAGCAGTACTTC.

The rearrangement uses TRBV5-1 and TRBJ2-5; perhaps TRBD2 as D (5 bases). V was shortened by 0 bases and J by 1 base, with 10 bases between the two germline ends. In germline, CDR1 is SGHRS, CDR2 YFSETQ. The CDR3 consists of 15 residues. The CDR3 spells CASSLASGIQETQYF. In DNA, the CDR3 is TGCGCCAGCAGCTTGGCCTCCGGGATCCAAGAGACCCAGTACTTC.

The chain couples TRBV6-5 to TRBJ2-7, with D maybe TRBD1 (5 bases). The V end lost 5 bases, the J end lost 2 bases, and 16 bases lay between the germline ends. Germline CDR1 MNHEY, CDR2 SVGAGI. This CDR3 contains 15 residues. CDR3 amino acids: CASSPWGRLTYEQYF. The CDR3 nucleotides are TGTGCCAGCAGTCCCTGGGGCAGGTTGACCTACGAGCAGTACTTC.

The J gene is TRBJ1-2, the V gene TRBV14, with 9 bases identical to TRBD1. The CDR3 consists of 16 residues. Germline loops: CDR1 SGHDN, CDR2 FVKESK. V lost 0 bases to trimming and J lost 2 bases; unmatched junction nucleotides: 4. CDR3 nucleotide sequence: TGTGCCAGCAGCCAAGATCGGGGACAGGGAAACTATGGCTACACCTTC. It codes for CASSQDRGQGNYGYTF.

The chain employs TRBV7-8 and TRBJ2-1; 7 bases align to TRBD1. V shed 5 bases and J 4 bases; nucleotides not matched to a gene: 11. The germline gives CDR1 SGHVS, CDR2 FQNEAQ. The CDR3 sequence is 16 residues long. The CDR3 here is CASSLQRGLSYNEQFF. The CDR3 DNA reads TGTGCCAGCAGCCTCCAAAGGGGGCTGAGTTACAATGAGCAGTTCTTC. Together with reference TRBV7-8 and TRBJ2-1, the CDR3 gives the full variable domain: GAGVSQSPRYKVAKRGQDVALRCDPISGHVSLFWYQQALGQGPEFLTYFQNEAQLDKSGLPSDRFFAERPEGSVSTLKIQRTQQEDSAVYLCASSLQRGLSYNEQFFGPGTRLTVL.

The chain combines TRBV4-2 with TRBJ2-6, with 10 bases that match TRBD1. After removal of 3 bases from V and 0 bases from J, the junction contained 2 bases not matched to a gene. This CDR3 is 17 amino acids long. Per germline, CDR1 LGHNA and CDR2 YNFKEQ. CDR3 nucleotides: TGTGCCAGCAGCCAGGGGACAGGGGACTCTGGGGCCAACGTCCTGACTTTC. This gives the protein CASSQGTGDSGANVLTF.

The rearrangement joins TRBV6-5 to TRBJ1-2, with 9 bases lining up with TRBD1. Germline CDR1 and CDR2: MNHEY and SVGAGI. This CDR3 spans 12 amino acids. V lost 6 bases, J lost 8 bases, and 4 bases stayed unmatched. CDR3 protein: CASRLQGAGYTF. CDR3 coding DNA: TGTGCCAGCAGGCTACAGGGGGCCGGCTACACCTTC.

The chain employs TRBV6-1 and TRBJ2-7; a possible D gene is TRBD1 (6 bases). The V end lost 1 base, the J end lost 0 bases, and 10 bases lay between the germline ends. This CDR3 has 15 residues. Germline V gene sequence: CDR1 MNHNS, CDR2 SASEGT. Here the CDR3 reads CASSEEGTPSYEQYF. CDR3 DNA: TGTGCCAGCAGTGAAGAAGGGACACCCTCCTACGAGCAGTACTTC.

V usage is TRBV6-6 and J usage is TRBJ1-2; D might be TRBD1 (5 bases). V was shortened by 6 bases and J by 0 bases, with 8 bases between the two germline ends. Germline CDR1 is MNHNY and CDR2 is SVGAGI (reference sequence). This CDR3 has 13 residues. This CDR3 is CASSRQPNYGYTF. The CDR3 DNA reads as TGTGCCAGCAGCAGACAGCCTAACTATGGCTACACCTTC.

Written as DNA, the CDR3 is TGCAGCATCCGACTAGCGGGGGGGCGGGATACGCAGTATTTT. This translates into CSIRLAGGRDTQYF. The gene calls are TRBV29-1 and TRBJ2-3, with 14 bases matching TRBD2. Germline loops: CDR1 SQVTM, CDR2 ANQGSEA. The CDR3 runs 14 residues. With V trimmed by 8 bases and J by 6 bases, 7 bases remained unmatched.

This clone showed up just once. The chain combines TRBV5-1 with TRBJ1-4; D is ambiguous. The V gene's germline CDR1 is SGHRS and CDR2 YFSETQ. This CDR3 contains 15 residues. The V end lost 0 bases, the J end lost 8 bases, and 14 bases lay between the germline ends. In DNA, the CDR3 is TGCGCCAGCAGCTTGGCCACCGAGGGCGAGGAAAAACTGTTTTTT. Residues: CASSLATEGEEKLFF.

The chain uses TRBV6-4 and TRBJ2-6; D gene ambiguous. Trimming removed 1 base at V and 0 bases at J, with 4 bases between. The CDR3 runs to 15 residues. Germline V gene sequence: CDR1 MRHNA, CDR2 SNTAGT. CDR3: CASSDWLSGANVLTF. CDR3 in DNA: TGTGCCAGCAGTGACTGGCTCTCTGGGGCCAACGTCCTGACTTTC.

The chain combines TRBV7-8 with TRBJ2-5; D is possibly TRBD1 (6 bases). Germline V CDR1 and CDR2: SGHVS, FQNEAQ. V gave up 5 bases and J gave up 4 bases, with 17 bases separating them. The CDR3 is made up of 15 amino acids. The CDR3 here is CASSQVQGRGETQYF. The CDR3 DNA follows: TGTGCCAGCAGCCAAGTTCAGGGGCGCGGAGAGACCCAGTACTTC.

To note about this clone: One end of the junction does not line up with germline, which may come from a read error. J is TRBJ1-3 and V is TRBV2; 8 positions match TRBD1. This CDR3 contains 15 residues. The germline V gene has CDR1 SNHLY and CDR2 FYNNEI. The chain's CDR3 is CVSRVGQAAGNTIYF. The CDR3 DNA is TGTGTCAGCAGAGTGGGACAGGCAGCTGGAAACACCATATATTTT.

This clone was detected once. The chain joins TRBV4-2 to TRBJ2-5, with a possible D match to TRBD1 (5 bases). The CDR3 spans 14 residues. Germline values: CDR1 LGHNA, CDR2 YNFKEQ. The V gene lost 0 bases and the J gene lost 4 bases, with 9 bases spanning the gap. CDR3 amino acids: CASSQEGQGETQYF. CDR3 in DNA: TGTGCCAGCAGCCAAGAAGGGCAGGGAGAGACCCAGTACTTC.

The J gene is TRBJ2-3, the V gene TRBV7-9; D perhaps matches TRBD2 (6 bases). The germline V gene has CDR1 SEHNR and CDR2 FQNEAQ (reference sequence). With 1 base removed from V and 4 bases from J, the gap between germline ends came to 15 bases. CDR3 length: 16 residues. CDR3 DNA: TGTGCCAGCAGCTTAGATAGCGGCCAGGCGGCAGATACGCAGTATTTT. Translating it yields CASSLDSGQAADTQYF.

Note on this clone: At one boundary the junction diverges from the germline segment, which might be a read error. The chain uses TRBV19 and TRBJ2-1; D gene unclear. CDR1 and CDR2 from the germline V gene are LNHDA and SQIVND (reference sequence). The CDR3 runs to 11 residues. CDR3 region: CASSMAGPAVF. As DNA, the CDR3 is TGTGCCAGTAGTATGGCCGGTCCGGCGGTCTTC.

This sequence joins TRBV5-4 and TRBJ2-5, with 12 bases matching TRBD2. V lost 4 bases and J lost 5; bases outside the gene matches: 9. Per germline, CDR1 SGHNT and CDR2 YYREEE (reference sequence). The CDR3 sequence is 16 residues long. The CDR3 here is CASSGGASGGEETQYF. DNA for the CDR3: TGTGCCAGCAGCGGTGGCGCTAGCGGGGGGGAGGAGACCCAGTACTTC.

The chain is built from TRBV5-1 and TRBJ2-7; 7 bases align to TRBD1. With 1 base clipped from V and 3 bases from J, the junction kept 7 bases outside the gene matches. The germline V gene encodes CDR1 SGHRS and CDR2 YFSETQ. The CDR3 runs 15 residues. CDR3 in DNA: TGCGCCAGCAGCTTGCAATCAGGGGGAGTCTACGAGCAGTACTTC. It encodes CASSLQSGGVYEQYF.

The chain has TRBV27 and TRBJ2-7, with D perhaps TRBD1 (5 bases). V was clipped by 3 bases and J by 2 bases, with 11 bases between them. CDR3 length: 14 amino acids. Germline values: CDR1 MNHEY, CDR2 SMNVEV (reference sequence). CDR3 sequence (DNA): TGTGCCAGCAGTTTCAGGGAAACCACCTACGAGCAGTACTTC. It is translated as CASSFRETTYEQYF.